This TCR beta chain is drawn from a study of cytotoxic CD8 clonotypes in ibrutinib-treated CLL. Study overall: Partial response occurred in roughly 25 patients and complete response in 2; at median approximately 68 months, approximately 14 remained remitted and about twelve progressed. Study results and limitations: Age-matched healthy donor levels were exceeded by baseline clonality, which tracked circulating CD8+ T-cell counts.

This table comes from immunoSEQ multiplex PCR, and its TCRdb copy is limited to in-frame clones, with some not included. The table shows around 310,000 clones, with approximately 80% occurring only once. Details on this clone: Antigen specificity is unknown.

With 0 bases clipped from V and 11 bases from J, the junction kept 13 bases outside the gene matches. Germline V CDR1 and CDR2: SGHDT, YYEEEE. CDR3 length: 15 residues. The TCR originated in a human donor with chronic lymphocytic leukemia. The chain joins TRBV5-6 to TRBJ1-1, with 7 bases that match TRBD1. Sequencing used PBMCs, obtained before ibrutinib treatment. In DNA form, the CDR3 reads TGTGCCAGCAGCTTGGCATTAATCGACAGGGTGGGCGCTTTCTTT. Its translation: CASSLALIDRVGAFF.